This T cell receptor beta chain stems from a study of CXCR3-negative and CXCR3-positive naive CD8 T cells. 5' RACE with UMI labels generated the TRB cDNA libraries. TCRdb reprocessed the 5' RACE reads and stores each CDR3 protein as one record, lacking DNA. The sample totals approximately 98,000 distinct CDR3 sequences. General study points: CXCR3-positive naive cells carried more hydrophobic TRB CDR3s than CXCR3-negative ones. The study found CXCR3 expression partially decreased after cryopreservation and ran most assays on fresh PBMCs.

About this clonotype: No antigen is known for it.

The CDR3 runs to 15 residues. Per the germline V gene, CDR1 is MNHNY and CDR2 is SVGAGI (reference sequence). The genes are TRBV6-6 and TRBJ2-3; the D gene TCRdb calls, TRBD1, cannot be checked with no DNA. This TCR was recovered from a human donor in good health. Some clones in this sample may be carry-over from other donors' samples. The specimen was naive CXCR3+ CD8+ T cells from blood. This sample's subset: CD45RO-CCR7+CD27+CD95- naive CD8+ T cells expressing CXCR3 (TNR3+). CDR3 loop: CASSYTGGQADTQYF.